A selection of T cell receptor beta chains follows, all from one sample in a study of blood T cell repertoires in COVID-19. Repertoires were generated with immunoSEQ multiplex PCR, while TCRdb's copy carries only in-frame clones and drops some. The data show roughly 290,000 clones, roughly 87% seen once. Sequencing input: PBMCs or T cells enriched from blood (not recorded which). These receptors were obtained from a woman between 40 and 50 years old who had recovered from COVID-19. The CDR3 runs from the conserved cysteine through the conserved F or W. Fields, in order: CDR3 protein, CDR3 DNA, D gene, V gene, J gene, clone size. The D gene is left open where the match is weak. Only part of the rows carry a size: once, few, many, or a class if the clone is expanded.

cdr3_aa: CASSLRLAGGMGEETQYF
cdr3_nt: TGTGCCAGCAGCTTACGACTAGCGGGAGGAATGGGGGAAGAGACCCAGTACTTC
d_call: TRBD2
v_call: TRBV7-2
j_call: TRBJ2-5
clone_size: once

cdr3_aa: CASSRVVINQPQHF
cdr3_nt: TGTGCCAGCAGCCGCGTGGTCATCAATCAGCCCCAGCATTTT
d_call: NA
v_call: TRBV28
j_call: TRBJ1-5
clone_size: NA

cdr3_aa: CASSYATGASNSPLHF
cdr3_nt: TGTGCCAGCAGTTACGCGACAGGCGCAAGTAATTCACCCCTCCACTTT
d_call: NA
v_call: TRBV6-5
j_call: TRBJ1-6
clone_size: few

cdr3_aa: CASSDGQGNTEAFF
cdr3_nt: TGTGCCAGCAGTGACGGACAGGGGAACACTGAAGCTTTCTTT
d_call: TRBD1
v_call: TRBV2
j_call: TRBJ1-1
clone_size: once

cdr3_aa: CASSRQGTLGTDTQYF
cdr3_nt: TGTGCCAGCAGCCGACAGGGGACCCTTGGGACAGATACGCAGTATTTT
d_call: TRBD1
v_call: TRBV7-3
j_call: TRBJ2-3
clone_size: NA

cdr3_aa: CASRTPGTGPAFF
cdr3_nt: TGTGCCAGCAGGACCCCCGGGACAGGGCCGGCTTTCTTT
d_call: TRBD1
v_call: TRBV28
j_call: TRBJ1-1
clone_size: once

cdr3_aa: CASRTAGYQPQHF
cdr3_nt: TGTGCCAGCAGGACGGCAGGGTATCAGCCCCAGCATTTT
d_call: NA
v_call: TRBV28
j_call: TRBJ1-5
clone_size: NA

cdr3_aa: CASSLGQGTYGYTF
cdr3_nt: TGTGCCAGCAGCTTAGGACAGGGGACGTATGGCTACACCTTC
d_call: TRBD1
v_call: TRBV7-9
j_call: TRBJ1-2
clone_size: NA

cdr3_aa: CASSVSGRYEQYF
cdr3_nt: TGTGCCAGCAGCGTTAGCGGGAGGTACGAGCAGTACTTC
d_call: TRBD2
v_call: TRBV7-8
j_call: TRBJ2-7
clone_size: once

cdr3_aa: CASRLGTANTEAFF
cdr3_nt: TGTGCCAGCAGGCTCGGGACAGCGAACACTGAAGCTTTCTTT
d_call: TRBD1
v_call: TRBV5-6
j_call: TRBJ1-1
clone_size: NA

cdr3_aa: CASKIGSGSYEQYF
cdr3_nt: TGTGCCAGTAAAATAGGTAGCGGTTCCTACGAGCAGTACTTC
d_call: NA
v_call: TRBV19
j_call: TRBJ2-7
clone_size: NA

cdr3_aa: CASTEDGGDNQPQHF
cdr3_nt: TGTGCCAGTACCGAAGACGGAGGGGACAATCAGCCCCAGCATTTT
d_call: NA
v_call: TRBV19
j_call: TRBJ1-5
clone_size: once

cdr3_aa: CASSLYLTSETQYF
cdr3_nt: TGTGCCAGCAGCTTATACCTAACCTCCGAGACCCAGTACTTC
d_call: NA
v_call: TRBV11-2
j_call: TRBJ2-5
clone_size: few

cdr3_aa: CASRGPDKNNEKLFF
cdr3_nt: TGTGCCAGTCGAGGTCCGGACAAAAATAATGAAAAACTGTTTTTT
d_call: NA
v_call: TRBV19
j_call: TRBJ1-4
clone_size: NA

cdr3_aa: CASTGTSGKEQYF
cdr3_nt: TGTGCCAGCACCGGGACTAGCGGTAAGGAGCAGTACTTC
d_call: TRBD2
v_call: TRBV28
j_call: TRBJ2-7
clone_size: NA

cdr3_aa: CASSQELLLAETQYF
cdr3_nt: TGCGCCAGCAGCCAAGAGCTACTATTGGCGGAGACCCAGTACTTC
d_call: NA
v_call: TRBV4-3
j_call: TRBJ2-5
clone_size: NA

cdr3_aa: CASSLVVQNTGELFF
cdr3_nt: TGCGCCAGCAGCTTGGTTGTACAGAACACCGGGGAGCTGTTTTTT
d_call: NA
v_call: TRBV5-1
j_call: TRBJ2-2
clone_size: NA

cdr3_aa: CASSTYAGTGYNEQFF
cdr3_nt: TGTGCCAGCAGCACATACGCAGGGACAGGGTACAATGAGCAGTTCTTC
d_call: TRBD1
v_call: TRBV7-3
j_call: TRBJ2-1
clone_size: NA

cdr3_aa: CASSHGVGDYNEQFF
cdr3_nt: TGTGCCAGCAGCCATGGGGTCGGGGATTACAATGAGCAGTTCTTC
d_call: NA
v_call: TRBV9
j_call: TRBJ2-1
clone_size: NA

cdr3_aa: CASSQGSGSGSYNEQFF
cdr3_nt: TGCGCCAGCAGCCAGGGTAGCGGGAGCGGCTCCTACAATGAGCAGTTCTTC
d_call: TRBD2
v_call: TRBV4-3
j_call: TRBJ2-1
clone_size: once

cdr3_aa: CASSPTGGPSTDTQYF
cdr3_nt: TGTGCCAGCAGCCCCACAGGGGGCCCTAGCACAGATACGCAGTATTTT
d_call: TRBD1
v_call: TRBV7-3
j_call: TRBJ2-3
clone_size: NA

cdr3_aa: CAWSYGGGTDTQYF
cdr3_nt: TGTGCCTGGAGTTACGGGGGGGGCACAGATACGCAGTATTTT
d_call: TRBD2
v_call: TRBV30
j_call: TRBJ2-3
clone_size: NA

cdr3_aa: CASSHRLAGGPYEQYF
cdr3_nt: TGTGCCAGCAGCCACCGACTAGCGGGAGGGCCCTACGAGCAGTACTTC
d_call: TRBD2
v_call: TRBV3-1/TRBV3-2
j_call: TRBJ2-7
clone_size: NA

cdr3_aa: CASSQATSGSSYNEQFF
cdr3_nt: TGTGCCAGCAGCCAAGCGACTAGCGGGAGCTCCTACAATGAGCAGTTCTTC
d_call: TRBD2
v_call: TRBV4-2
j_call: TRBJ2-1
clone_size: NA

cdr3_aa: CATSDPAAFEQFF
cdr3_nt: TGTGCCACCAGTGATCCTGCGGCATTTGAGCAGTTCTTC
d_call: NA
v_call: TRBV24-1
j_call: TRBJ2-1
clone_size: NA

cdr3_aa: CASRAYYEQYF
cdr3_nt: TGTGCCAGCAGAGCCTACTACGAGCAGTACTTC
d_call: NA
v_call: TRBV2
j_call: TRBJ2-7
clone_size: NA

cdr3_aa: CASSADPDRDSPLHF
cdr3_nt: TGCGCCAGCAGCGCTGACCCCGACAGGGATTCACCCCTCCACTTT
d_call: TRBD1
v_call: TRBV5-1
j_call: TRBJ1-6
clone_size: NA

cdr3_aa: CAIPLTGANYGYTF
cdr3_nt: TGTGCCATACCCTTGACAGGGGCTAACTATGGCTACACCTTC
d_call: TRBD1
v_call: TRBV28
j_call: TRBJ1-2
clone_size: NA

cdr3_aa: CASSMTGGQPQHF
cdr3_nt: TGTGCCAGCAGCATGACAGGGGGTCAGCCCCAGCATTTT
d_call: TRBD1
v_call: TRBV13
j_call: TRBJ1-5
clone_size: NA

cdr3_aa: CSATGPYEQYF
cdr3_nt: TGCAGTGCTACAGGGCCCTACGAGCAGTACTTC
d_call: NA
v_call: TRBV20-1
j_call: TRBJ2-7
clone_size: few

cdr3_aa: CAWSDGLAGAINEQFF
cdr3_nt: TGTGCCTGGAGTGATGGGCTGGCGGGGGCAATCAATGAGCAGTTCTTC
d_call: NA
v_call: TRBV30
j_call: TRBJ2-1
clone_size: NA